A single sample gave rise to the 25 T cell receptor beta chains below, sequenced in a study of blood T cell repertoires in COVID-19. The assay was immunoSEQ multiplex PCR, and TCRdb's table has in-frame clones only and misses some. The data show over 100,000 clones, with 84% seen just once and 9% to 15% held by the top ten. The material sequenced was peripheral blood. The receptors here all came from a woman between 55 and 75 years old with acute or convalescent COVID-19.

As to this clone: In the same sample, other DNA sequences code for this CDR3. This chain links TRBV5-1 with TRBJ1-1; 11 bases are a match to TRBD1. Germline V gene data show CDR1 as SGHRS and CDR2 as YFSETQ. Unmatched junction bases numbered 2, after V lost 0 bases and J lost 4 bases. The CDR3 loop spans 15 amino acids. In DNA, the CDR3 is TGCGCCAGCAGCTTGGGGGACAGGGGGTCCACTGAAGCTTTCTTT. It codes for CASSLGDRGSTEAFF. Filled out from reference TRBV5-1 and TRBJ1-1, the complete variable domain reads KAGVTQTPRYLIKTRGQQVTLSCSPISGHRSVSWYQQTPGQGLQFLFEYFSETQRNKGNFPGRFSGRQFSNSRSEMNVSTLELGDSALYLCASSLGDRGSTEAFFGQGTRLTVV.

The chain has TRBV24-1 and TRBJ2-3, with D tentatively TRBD2 (6 bases). The germline CDR1 and CDR2 sequences are KGHDR and SFDVKD. Trimming took off 5 bases at V and 0 bases at J, with 14 bases between the two ends. CDR3 length: 16 residues. CDR3 sequence (DNA): TGTGCCACCAGTGTCCGGGGAGGAACTAGCACAGATACGCAGTATTTT. Its protein is CATSVRGGTSTDTQYF.

This clone came up once. As DNA, the CDR3 is TGCGCCAGCAGCCAAGATCTAGGGGTTCGCACAGATACGCAGTATTTT. Protein product: CASSQDLGVRTDTQYF. J is TRBJ2-3 and V is TRBV4-1, with a tentative D call TRBD1 (5 bases). The V end was cut by 0 bases, the J end by 1 base, with 11 bases between. Germline V gives CDR1 MGHRA, CDR2 YSYEKL. The CDR3 runs to 16 residues.

The chain recombines TRBV7-9 with TRBJ1-2, with unresolved D. The CDR3 extends over 11 amino acids. Deletions cut 5 bases from V and 4 bases from J, with 5 bases between. Germline assignment: CDR1 SEHNR and CDR2 FQNEAQ (reference sequence). In DNA form, the CDR3 reads TGTGCCAGCAGCCTCTCCTATGGCTACACCTTC. Amino acid sequence: CASSLSYGYTF. Full variable domain (rest looked up from reference TRBV7-9 and TRBJ1-2): DTGVSQNPRHKITKRGQNVTFRCDPISEHNRLYWYRQTLGQGPEFLTYFQNEAQLEKSRLLSDRFSAERPKGSFSTLEIQRTEQGDSAMYLCASSLSYGYTFGSGTRLTVV.

The chain joins TRBV30 to TRBJ1-1, with D maybe TRBD1 (5 bases). V lost 3 bases and J lost 1, with 12 bases in between. The CDR3 sequence is 14 residues long. Germline CDR1 reads GTSNPN; CDR2 reads SVGIG (reference sequence). CDR3 region: CAWRSPQGNTEAFF. The CDR3 DNA reads TGTGCCTGGAGATCTCCTCAGGGGAACACTGAAGCTTTCTTT.

This clone was seen a few times. The chain uses TRBV30 and TRBJ1-2, with D uncertain. There are 16 residues in the CDR3. V shed 0 bases and J shed 2 bases, with 16 bases lying between them. Germline CDR1 reads GTSNPN; CDR2 reads SVGIG (reference sequence). The CDR3, as DNA: TGTGCCTGGAGTGTATGGAGAGGCTCTATAAACTATGGCTACACCTTC. Its protein product is CAWSVWRGSINYGYTF.

The chain combines TRBV10-2 with TRBJ1-2; unclear D gene. Germline CDR1 is WSHSY and CDR2 is SAAADI. Trimming took 0 bases from V and 3 from J, leaving 5 bases between them. The CDR3 has 13 residues. In DNA, the CDR3 is TGCGCCAGCAGTGAGTCAACTCACTATGGCTACACCTTC. This encodes CASSESTHYGYTF.

The CDR3 DNA reads TGTGCCTTGACTTCGGGACTCTCGAACACTGAAGCTTTCTTT. It translates to CALTSGLSNTEAFF. The chain uses TRBV30 and TRBJ1-1; perhaps TRBD1 as D (5 bases). The CDR3 has 14 residues. CDR1 GTSNPN and CDR2 SVGIG come from the germline V gene (reference sequence). V was shortened by 7 bases and J by 1 base, with 16 bases between the two germline ends.

The chain joins TRBV21-1 to TRBJ2-7; the table's D call TRBD1 went unverified against the DNA. TRBV21-1 is described as a pseudogene. The CDR3 is 13 amino acids. The CDR3 is CASSKPDSYEQYV. The DNA of the CDR3 is TGTGCCAGCAGCAAACCGGACAGCTACGAGCAGTACGTC.

The V call is TRBV4-1, the J call TRBJ2-7; the D gene is possibly TRBD2 (6 bases). This CDR3 spans 15 amino acids. Trimming left V 4 bases short and J 2 bases short, with 15 bases between. Germline CDR1 reads MGHRA; CDR2 reads YSYEKL. CDR3 region: CASSPLMGTPYEQYV. CDR3 bases: TGCGCCAGCAGCCCTCTAATGGGGACTCCCTACGAGCAGTACGTC.

The V gene is TRBV10-2, the J gene TRBJ1-5, with 8 bases lining up with TRBD1. Germline V CDR1 and CDR2: WSHSY, SAAADI. The CDR3 is 16 amino acids. J lost 0 bases, V lost 5 bases, and 6 bases had no gene match. CDR3 in amino acids: CASSPAGGHSNQPQHF. In DNA form, the CDR3 reads TGCGCCAGCAGTCCAGCAGGGGGCCATAGCAATCAGCCCCAGCATTTT.

The rearrangement uses TRBV27 and TRBJ1-2, with D unresolved. V was pared by 11 bases and J by 5 bases, with 15 bases between. This CDR3 is built from 12 residues. CDR1 is MNHEY, CDR2 SMNVEV, per germline (reference sequence). The chain's CDR3 is CASAGVGYGYTF. CDR3 DNA: TGTGCCTCCGCCGGGGTGGGGTATGGCTACACCTTC.

The chain carries TRBV7-3 and TRBJ1-2; 7 nucleotides agree with TRBD1. Per the germline V gene, CDR1 is SGHTA and CDR2 is FQGTGA. V was clipped by 3 bases and J by 8 bases; unmatched bases: 9. This CDR3 is built from 14 residues. CDR3 DNA sequence: TGTGCCAGCAGCTTGGGAGACAGGGTAAAGGGCTACACCTTC. As protein: CASSLGDRVKGYTF.

V gene TRBV7-9 combines with J gene TRBJ1-2; 7 bases map to TRBD1. V shed 5 bases and J 4 bases; nucleotides not matched to a gene: 10. From germline, CDR1 is SEHNR and CDR2 FQNEAQ (reference sequence). The CDR3 totals 15 residues. CDR3 residues: CASSPGQRNSYGYTF. CDR3 nucleotide sequence: TGTGCCAGCAGCCCGGGACAGAGGAATAGCTATGGCTACACCTTC.

The chain couples TRBV2 to TRBJ1-6; 7 positions agree with TRBD1. The V segment lost 5 bases and the J segment 7 bases; nucleotides outside the gene matches: 8. Germline CDR1 SNHLY, CDR2 FYNNEI. There are 15 residues in the CDR3. CDR3 protein: CASSFSGTANSPLHF. In DNA, the CDR3 is TGTGCCAGCAGTTTCTCCGGGACAGCCAATTCACCCCTCCACTTT.

V and J are TRBV6-5 and TRBJ1-1; D remains unclear. The CDR3 contains 14 residues. Per the germline V gene, CDR1 is MNHEY and CDR2 is SVGAGI. V was trimmed by 7 bases and J by 0 bases, leaving 12 bases between them. CDR3: CASNNGPVNTEAFF. The CDR3 coding sequence is TGTGCCAGCAATAATGGTCCGGTGAACACTGAAGCTTTCTTT.

The chain couples TRBV3-1 (or the pseudogene TRBV3-2) to TRBJ1-4; D is uncertain. Trimming stripped 1 base from V and 8 bases from J, with 11 bases between. The CDR3 contains 14 residues. Germline CDR1 and CDR2: LGHDT and YNNKEL (reference sequence). The CDR3 loop reads CASSQGGWREKLFF. The CDR3 DNA is TGTGCCAGCAGCCAAGGTGGTTGGAGAGAAAAACTGTTTTTT.

V and J are TRBV19 and TRBJ1-5; possibly TRBD1 for D (5 bases). The CDR3 has 15 residues. Trimming took 3 bases from V and 2 from J, leaving 11 bases between them. Germline V gene sequence: CDR1 LNHDA, CDR2 SQIVND (reference sequence). Here the CDR3 reads CASSIQETGNQPQHF. CDR3 in DNA: TGTGCCAGTAGTATTCAAGAGACAGGCAATCAGCCCCAGCATTTT.

The J gene is TRBJ2-1, the V gene TRBV9; TRBD2 aligns across 13 bases. Germline CDR1 and CDR2: SGDLS and YYNGEE. The J segment lost 1 base and the V segment lost 3 bases, leaving 7 bases of the junction unmatched. This CDR3 region has 18 residues. This chain's CDR3 is CASSGGTSGARSYNEQFF. Written as DNA, the CDR3 is TGTGCCAGCAGCGGGGGGACTAGCGGGGCTAGATCCTACAATGAGCAGTTCTTC.

The chain couples TRBV6-5 to TRBJ1-4, with 7 bases fitting TRBD1. The germline V gene encodes CDR1 MNHEY and CDR2 SVGAGI. Trimming cost V 4 bases and J 0 bases; bases outside gene matches: 5. This CDR3 has 16 amino acids. The CDR3, as DNA: TGTGCCAGCAGTTCCGGGACAGCCGCAACTAATGAAAAACTGTTTTTT. Its protein product is CASSSGTAATNEKLFF.

This rearrangement joins TRBV30 to TRBJ1-2, with 8 bases fitting TRBD1. The germline V gene encodes CDR1 GTSNPN and CDR2 SVGIG (reference sequence). V was clipped by 4 bases and J by 5 bases; unmatched bases: 9. The CDR3 is 14 amino acids. CDR3 sequence (DNA): TGTGCCTGGATCGGAAAGGACAGGGAGTATGGCTACACCTTC. Protein sequence: CAWIGKDREYGYTF.

The rearrangement links TRBV6-5 to TRBJ1-6, with TRBD1 as a possible D gene (5 bases). V was shortened by 10 bases and J by 7 bases, with 17 bases between the two germline ends. There are 14 residues in the CDR3. Germline V gene sequence: CDR1 MNHEY, CDR2 SVGAGI. Here the CDR3 DNA reads TGTGCCATCCTTACGACAGAGGACAATTCACCCCTCCACTTT. Amino acid sequence: CAILTTEDNSPLHF.

The rearrangement joins TRBV11-2 to TRBJ1-2, with 7 bases aligning to TRBD1. The V segment lost 6 bases and the J segment 4 bases; nucleotides outside the gene matches: 5. The CDR3 covers 13 residues. The germline V gene encodes CDR1 SGHAT and CDR2 FQNNGV. The CDR3 bases are TGTGCCAGCAGTCGGGGACAGACCTATGGCTACACCTTC. Its protein is CASSRGQTYGYTF.

The count of this clone is one. The chain is built from TRBV13 and TRBJ2-3, with a weak D call TRBD2 (6 bases). V lost 3 bases to trimming and J lost 5 bases, with 15 bases between them. The CDR3 runs to 15 residues. Looked up from germline, CDR1 is PRHDT and CDR2 is FYEKMQ (reference sequence). DNA of the CDR3: TGTGCCAGCAGCTTCAGCGGGTCTAGGGGAGATACGCAGTATTTT. Amino acids: CASSFSGSRGDTQYF.

This clone has just one count. The chain joins TRBV27 to TRBJ2-6; D may be TRBD1 (6 bases). Germline lookup yields CDR1 MNHEY and CDR2 SMNVEV (reference sequence). The CDR3 has 15 residues. The V and J ends lost 8 bases and 4 bases respectively, with 15 bases between them. The DNA for the CDR3 is TGTGCCAGCCGATATACAGGGTCCGGGGCCAACGTCCTGACTTTC. This encodes CASRYTGSGANVLTF.